A single sample gave rise to the 5 T cell receptor beta chains below, sequenced in a study of T cells after yellow fever vaccination. Via MiXCR, TCRdb re-called the 5' RACE reads, giving one row per CDR3 protein. The sample has 300,000 or so distinct CDR3 sequences; approximately 8% are singletons. The sample in question was PBMCs, obtained roughly 46 days after the first yellow fever vaccination. These receptors all stem from a man aged 18 to 29 who received the YFV17D yellow fever vaccine.

This clonotype showed up just a few times. J is TRBJ2-3 and V is TRBV20-1; the D gene could be TRBD1 or TRBD2 (5 bases each). Germline assignment: CDR1 DFQATT and CDR2 SNEGSKA (reference sequence). The CDR3 consists of 15 residues. The ends were cut back, 1 base at V and 6 bases at J, with 17 bases in the middle. The CDR3 nucleotides are TGCAGTGCTAGAGGTTCAACTGGGGGTTATGATACGCAGTATTTT. Amino acids: CSARGSTGGYDTQYF.

Ten or more counts support this clonotype. The J gene is TRBJ2-1, the V gene TRBV28, with 10 bases that match TRBD1. The germline V gene encodes CDR1 MDHEN and CDR2 SYDVKM. V was clipped by 5 bases and J by 6 bases; unmatched bases: 7. The CDR3 is 15 residues long. The CDR3 coding sequence is TGTGCCAGCAGTCCCGGGACAGGGGACGCCAATGAGCAGTTCTTC. It yields the protein CASSPGTGDANEQFF. Full variable domain (missing parts from reference TRBV28 and TRBJ2-1): DVKVTQSSRYLVKRTGEKVFLECVQDMDHENMFWYRQDPGLGLRLIYFSYDVKMKEKGDIPEGYSVSREKKERFSLILESASTNQTSMYLCASSPGTGDANEQFFGPGTRLTVL.

This clonotype has more than one count but fewer than ten. The chain employs TRBV27 and TRBJ2-3; D is perhaps TRBD1 (6 bases). The CDR3 runs to 13 residues. Germline V gene lookup returns CDR1 MNHEY and CDR2 SMNVEV (reference sequence). The V gene lost 4 bases and the J gene lost 4 bases, with 9 bases spanning the gap. As DNA, the CDR3 is TGTGCCAGCAGTTGGGGGCGCCCAGATACGCAGTATTTT. This gives the protein CASSWGRPDTQYF.

The chain combines TRBV4-3 with TRBJ2-5; D perhaps matches TRBD1 (5 bases). Trimming cost V 1 base and J 4 bases, with 16 bases left between them. The germline V gene has CDR1 LGHNA and CDR2 YSLEER. The CDR3 loop spans 16 amino acids. The CDR3 coding sequence is TGCGCCAGCAGCCAAGGCGCTGTACCAGGGCGAGAGACCCAGTACTTC. The encoded protein is CASSQGAVPGRETQYF.

This clonotype was seen only a few times. CDR3 nucleotides: TGTGCCAGCAGACCGCGGGGGGCTTACGAGACCCAGTACTTC. Its protein product is CASRPRGAYETQYF. The chain couples TRBV7-2 to TRBJ2-5; 8 nucleotides agree with TRBD2. The CDR3 covers 14 residues. Germline lookup yields CDR1 SGHTA and CDR2 FQGNSA. After removal of 6 bases from V and 5 bases from J, the junction contained 8 bases not matched to a gene. Complete variable domain (other parts from reference TRBV7-2 and TRBJ2-5): GAGVSQSPSNKVTEKGKDVELRCDPISGHTALYWYRQSLGQGLEFLIYFQGNSAPDKSGLPSDRFSAERTGGSVSTLTIQRTQQEDSAVYLCASRPRGAYETQYFGPGTRLLVL.